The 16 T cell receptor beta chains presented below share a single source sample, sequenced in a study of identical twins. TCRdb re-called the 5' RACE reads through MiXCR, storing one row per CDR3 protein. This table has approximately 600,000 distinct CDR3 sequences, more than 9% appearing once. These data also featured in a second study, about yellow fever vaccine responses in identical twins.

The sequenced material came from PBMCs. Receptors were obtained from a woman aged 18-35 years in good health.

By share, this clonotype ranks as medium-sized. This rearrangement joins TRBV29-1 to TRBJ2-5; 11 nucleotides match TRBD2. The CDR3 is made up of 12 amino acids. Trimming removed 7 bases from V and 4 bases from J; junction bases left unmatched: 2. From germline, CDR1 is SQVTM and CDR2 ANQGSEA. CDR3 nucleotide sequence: TGCAGCGGGACTAGCGGGCCAGAGACCCAGTACTTC. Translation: CSGTSGPETQYF.

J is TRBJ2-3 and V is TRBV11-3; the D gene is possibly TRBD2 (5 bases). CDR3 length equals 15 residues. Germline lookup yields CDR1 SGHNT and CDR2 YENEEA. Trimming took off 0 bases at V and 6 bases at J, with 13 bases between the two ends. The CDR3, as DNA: TGTGCCAGCAGCTTAGATCTGAGGGTTGGGGATACGCAGTATTTT. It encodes CASSLDLRVGDTQYF. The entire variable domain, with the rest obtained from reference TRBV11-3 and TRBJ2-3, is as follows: EAGVVQSPRYKIIEKKQPVAFWCNPISGHNTLYWYLQNLGQGPELLIRYENEEAVDDSQLPKDRFSAERLKGVDSTLKIQPAELGDSAVYLCASSLDLRVGDTQYFGPGTRLTVL.

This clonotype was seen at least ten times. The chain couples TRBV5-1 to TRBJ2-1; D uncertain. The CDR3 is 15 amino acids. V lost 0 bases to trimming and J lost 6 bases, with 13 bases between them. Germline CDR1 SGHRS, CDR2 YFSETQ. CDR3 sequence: CASSLASGLSNEQFF. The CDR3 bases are TGCGCCAGCAGCTTGGCATCCGGGCTCTCCAATGAGCAGTTCTTC.

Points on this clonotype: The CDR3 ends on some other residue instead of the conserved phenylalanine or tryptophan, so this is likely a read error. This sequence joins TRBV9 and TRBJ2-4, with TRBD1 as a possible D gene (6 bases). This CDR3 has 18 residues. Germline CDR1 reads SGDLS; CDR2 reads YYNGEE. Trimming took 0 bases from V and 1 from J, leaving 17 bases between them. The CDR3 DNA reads TGTGCCAGCAGCGTAGACCCAGGGGAGCGGCAGGCCAAAAACATTCAGTACTAC. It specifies CASSVDPGERQAKNIQYY.

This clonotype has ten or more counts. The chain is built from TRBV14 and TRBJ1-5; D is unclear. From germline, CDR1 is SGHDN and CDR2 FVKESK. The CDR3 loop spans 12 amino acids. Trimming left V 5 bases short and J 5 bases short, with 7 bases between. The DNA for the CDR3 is TGTGCCAGCAGCGACGGTTATCAGCCCCAGCATTTT. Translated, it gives CASSDGYQPQHF.

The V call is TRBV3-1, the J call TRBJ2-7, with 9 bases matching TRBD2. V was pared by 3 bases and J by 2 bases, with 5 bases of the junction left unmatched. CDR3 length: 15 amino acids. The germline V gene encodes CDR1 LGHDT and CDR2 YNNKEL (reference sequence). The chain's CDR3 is CASSQRAGGPYEQYF. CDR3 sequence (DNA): TGTGCCAGCAGCCAGAGGGCGGGGGGGCCCTACGAGCAGTACTTC.

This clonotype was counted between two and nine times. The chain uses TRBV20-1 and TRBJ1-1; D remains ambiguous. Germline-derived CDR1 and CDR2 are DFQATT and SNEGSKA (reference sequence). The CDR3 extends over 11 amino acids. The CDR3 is CSASLNTEAFF. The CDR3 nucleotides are TGCAGCGCTTCCCTGAACACTGAAGCTTTCTTT.

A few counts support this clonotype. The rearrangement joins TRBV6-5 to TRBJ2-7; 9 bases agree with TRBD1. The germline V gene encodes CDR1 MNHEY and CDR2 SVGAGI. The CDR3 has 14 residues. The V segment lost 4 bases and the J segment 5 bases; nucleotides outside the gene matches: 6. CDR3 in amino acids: CASSSTGGYDEQYF. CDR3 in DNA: TGTGCCAGCAGTTCTACAGGGGGCTACGACGAGCAGTACTTC.

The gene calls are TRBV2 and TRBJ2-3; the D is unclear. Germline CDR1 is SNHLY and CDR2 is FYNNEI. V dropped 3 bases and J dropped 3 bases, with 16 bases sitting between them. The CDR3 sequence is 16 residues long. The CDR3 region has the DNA TGTGCCAGCAGTGACGGTTTCTCACCGGTGACAGATACGCAGTATTTT. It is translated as CASSDGFSPVTDTQYF.

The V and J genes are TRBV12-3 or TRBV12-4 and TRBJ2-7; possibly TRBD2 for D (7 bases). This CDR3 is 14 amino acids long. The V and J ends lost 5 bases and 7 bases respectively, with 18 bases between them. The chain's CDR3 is CASSLGGGGWEQYF. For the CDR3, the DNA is TGTGCCAGCAGTCTTGGCGGGGGCGGGTGGGAGCAGTACTTC.

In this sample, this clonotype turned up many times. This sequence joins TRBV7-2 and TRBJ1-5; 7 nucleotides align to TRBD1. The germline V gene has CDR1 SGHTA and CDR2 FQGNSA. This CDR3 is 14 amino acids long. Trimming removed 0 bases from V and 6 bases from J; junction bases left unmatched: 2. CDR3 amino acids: CASSLAGGGQPQHF. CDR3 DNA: TGTGCCAGCAGCTTAGCAGGGGGCGGTCAGCCCCAGCATTTT.

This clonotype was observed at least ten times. The CDR3 nucleotides read TGTGCCAGCAGCCAAGAAGTGGACTCCAACTACGAGCAGTACTTC. Its translation is CASSQEVDSNYEQYF. This chain uses TRBV4-2 with TRBJ2-7; possibly TRBD2 for D (5 bases). With 0 bases removed from V and 3 bases from J, the gap between germline ends came to 12 bases. The CDR3 runs to 15 residues. CDR1 LGHNA and CDR2 YNFKEQ come from the germline V gene.

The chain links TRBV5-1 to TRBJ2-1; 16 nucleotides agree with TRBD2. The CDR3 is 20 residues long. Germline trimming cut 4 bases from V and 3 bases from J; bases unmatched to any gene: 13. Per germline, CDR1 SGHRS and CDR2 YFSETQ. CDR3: CASSTPLGTSGGADYNEQFF. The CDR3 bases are TGCGCCAGCAGCACCCCGCTGGGGACTAGCGGGGGGGCCGACTACAATGAGCAGTTCTTC.

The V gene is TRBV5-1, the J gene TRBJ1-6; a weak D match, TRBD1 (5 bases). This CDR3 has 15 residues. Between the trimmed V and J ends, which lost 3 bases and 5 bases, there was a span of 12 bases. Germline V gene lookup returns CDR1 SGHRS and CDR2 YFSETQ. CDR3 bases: TGCGCCAGCAGCTGGCGATCGGGGGATAATTCACCCCTCCACTTT. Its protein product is CASSWRSGDNSPLHF.

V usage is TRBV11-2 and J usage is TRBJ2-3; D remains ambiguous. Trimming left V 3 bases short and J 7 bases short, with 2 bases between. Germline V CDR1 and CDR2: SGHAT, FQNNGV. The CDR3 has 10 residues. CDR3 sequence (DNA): TGTGCCAGCAGCTTCCATACGCAGTATTTT. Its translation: CASSFHTQYF.

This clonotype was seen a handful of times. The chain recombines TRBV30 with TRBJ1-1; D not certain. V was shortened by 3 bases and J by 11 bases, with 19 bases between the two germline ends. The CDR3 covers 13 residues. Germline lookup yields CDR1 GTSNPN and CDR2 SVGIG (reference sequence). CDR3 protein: CAWSDANGELAFF. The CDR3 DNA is TGTGCCTGGAGCGACGCGAATGGGGAGCTGGCTTTCTTT.